The clone carrying this T cell receptor beta chain was seen many times. What it recognizes is unknown. The record originates from a study of regulatory T cells in long-lasting Graves disease. Study-wide context: Over 5 years of antithyroid drugs plus positive TSH receptor antibodies defined persistent Graves' disease. Study findings and constraints: Persistent Graves' patients showed reduced TCR diversity versus newly diagnosed patients.

To make TCR beta libraries, researchers used iRepertoire HTBI primers and Arm-PCR of CDR3 regions. TCRdb independently ran MiXCR on the multiplex PCR reads; one entry per CDR3 protein. The data contain approximately 440,000 distinct CDR3 sequences, around 20% of them seen just once; the ten biggest clones take up roughly 28%. This CDR3 has 16 amino acids. V lost 4 bases and J lost 1, with 16 bases in between. Looked up from germline, CDR1 is SNHLY and CDR2 is FYNNEI. Time point here: persistent/refractory GD, antithyroid drugs over 5 years with positive TRAb. From PBMCs, RNA was extracted and then used to make the TCR library.

The source of this sequence is a female donor with Graves disease. The source was peripheral blood mononuclear cells (PBMCs), collected when the disease was refractory, from a patient treated with antithyroid drugs. The rearrangement joins TRBV2 to TRBJ2-5; D is uncertain. In DNA, the CDR3 is TGTGCCAGCAGTGGCCCATTGGATCTTTTCCAAGAGACCCAGTACTTC. Amino acids: CASSGPLDLFQETQYF.